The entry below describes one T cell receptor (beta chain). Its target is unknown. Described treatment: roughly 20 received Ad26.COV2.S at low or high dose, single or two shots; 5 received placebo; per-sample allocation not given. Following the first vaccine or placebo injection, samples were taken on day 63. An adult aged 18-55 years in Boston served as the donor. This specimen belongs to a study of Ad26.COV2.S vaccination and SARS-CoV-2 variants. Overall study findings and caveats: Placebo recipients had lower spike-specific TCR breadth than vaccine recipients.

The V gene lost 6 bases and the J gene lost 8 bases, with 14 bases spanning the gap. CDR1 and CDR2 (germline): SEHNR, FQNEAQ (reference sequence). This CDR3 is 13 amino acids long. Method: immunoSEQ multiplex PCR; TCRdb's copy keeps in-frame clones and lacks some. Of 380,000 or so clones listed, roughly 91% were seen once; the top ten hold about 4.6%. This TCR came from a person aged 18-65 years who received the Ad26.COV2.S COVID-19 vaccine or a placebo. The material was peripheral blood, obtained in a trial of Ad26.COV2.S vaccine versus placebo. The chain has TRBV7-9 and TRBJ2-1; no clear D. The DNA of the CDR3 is TGTGCCAGCAGTTTACCCACTATCGATGAGCAGTTCTTC. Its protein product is CASSLPTIDEQFF.